This T cell receptor beta chain was observed in a study of blood T cell repertoires in COVID-19. The Seattle site enrolled patients during active infection and followed them longitudinally. After removal of 1 base from V and 5 bases from J, the junction contained 14 bases not matched to a gene. The CDR3 is 18 residues long. Germline CDR1 reads SGHTA; CDR2 reads FQGNSA. Methods used by the authors: Estimation of nucleated cell counts was performed using reference gene primer amplification. The method was immunoSEQ multiplex PCR; TCRdb's version includes in-frame clones alone and lacks a portion of them. From that table come the V and J calls and clone size; the DNA was used to work out D and trimming. The data contain 100,000 or so clones, roughly 92% of them seen just once; the ten biggest clones take up roughly 1.9%.

The genes are TRBV7-2 and TRBJ2-3; 8 bases fit TRBD2. Sequencing was carried out using peripheral blood. This clonotype was sampled from a woman aged 45-65 years with COVID-19, enrolled during active disease. The CDR3 DNA follows: TGTGCCAGCAGCTTAGTCGGGGCCAGCGGGGGCCGGGTAGATACGCAGTATTTT. This translates into CASSLVGASGGRVDTQYF.